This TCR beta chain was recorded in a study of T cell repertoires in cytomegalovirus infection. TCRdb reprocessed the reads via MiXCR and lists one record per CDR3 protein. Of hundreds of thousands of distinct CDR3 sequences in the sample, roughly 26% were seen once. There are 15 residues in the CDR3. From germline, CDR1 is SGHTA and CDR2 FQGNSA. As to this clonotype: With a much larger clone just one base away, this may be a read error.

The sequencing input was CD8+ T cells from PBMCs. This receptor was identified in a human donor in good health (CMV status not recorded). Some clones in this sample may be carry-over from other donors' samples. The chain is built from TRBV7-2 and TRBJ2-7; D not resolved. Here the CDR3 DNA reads TGTGTCAGCAGCCGGAGCGTAGGAGAGACCTACGAGCAGTACTTC. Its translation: CVSSRSVGETYEQYF.